This T cell receptor beta chain is from a study of blood T cell repertoires in COVID-19. In the authors' workflow: For nucleated cells, counts were estimated from reference gene primer amplification. Clones were sequenced by immunoSEQ multiplex PCR, and TCRdb holds only the in-frame ones, with some missing. That table supplies the V and J calls and clone size; D and trimming were determined from the DNA. The sample holds 220,000 or so clones, approximately 86% seen once. The germline V gene encodes CDR1 SGHNT and CDR2 YYREEE (reference sequence). The CDR3 length is 18 residues. With 4 bases clipped from V and 0 bases from J, the junction kept 10 bases outside the gene matches.

Sequencing used peripheral blood. The clonotype was recovered from an elderly woman with acute or convalescent COVID-19. The rearrangement links TRBV5-4 to TRBJ2-2; 9 bases fit TRBD1. The CDR3 nucleotides are TGTGCCAGCAGCCACCCAACTACAGGGGGCGCGAACACCGGGGAGCTGTTTTTT. As protein: CASSHPTTGGANTGELFF.